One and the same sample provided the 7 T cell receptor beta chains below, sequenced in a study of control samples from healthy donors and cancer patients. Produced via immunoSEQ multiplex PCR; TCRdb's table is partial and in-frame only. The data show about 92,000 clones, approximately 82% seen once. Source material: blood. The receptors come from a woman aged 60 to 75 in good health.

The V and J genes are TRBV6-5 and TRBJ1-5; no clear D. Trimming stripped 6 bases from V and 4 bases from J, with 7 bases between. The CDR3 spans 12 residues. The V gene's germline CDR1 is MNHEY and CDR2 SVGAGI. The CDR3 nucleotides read TGTGCCAGCAGCCAGAAGAATCAGCCCCAGCATTTT. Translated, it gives CASSQKNQPQHF.

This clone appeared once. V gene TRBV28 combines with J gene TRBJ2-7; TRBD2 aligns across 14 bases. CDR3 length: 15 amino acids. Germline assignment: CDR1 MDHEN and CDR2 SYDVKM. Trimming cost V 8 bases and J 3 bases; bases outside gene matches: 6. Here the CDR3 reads CASLGLAGASYEQYF. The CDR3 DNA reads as TGTGCCAGCTTGGGACTAGCGGGAGCTAGCTACGAGCAGTACTTC. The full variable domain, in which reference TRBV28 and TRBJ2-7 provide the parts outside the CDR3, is DVKVTQSSRYLVKRTGEKVFLECVQDMDHENMFWYRQDPGLGLRLIYFSYDVKMKEKGDIPEGYSVSREKKERFSLILESASTNQTSMYLCASLGLAGASYEQYFGPGTRLTVT.

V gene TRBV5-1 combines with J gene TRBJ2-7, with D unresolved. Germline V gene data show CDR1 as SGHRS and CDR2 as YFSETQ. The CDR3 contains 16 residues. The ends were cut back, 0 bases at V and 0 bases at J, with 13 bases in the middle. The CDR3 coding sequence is TGCGCCAGCAGCTTGGGTCTCTCAACCATCTCCTACGAGCAGTACTTC. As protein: CASSLGLSTISYEQYF.

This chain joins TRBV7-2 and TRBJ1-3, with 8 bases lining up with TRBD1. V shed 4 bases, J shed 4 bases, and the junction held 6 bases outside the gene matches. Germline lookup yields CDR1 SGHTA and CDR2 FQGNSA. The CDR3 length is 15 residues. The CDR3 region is CASSSTGVSGNTIYF. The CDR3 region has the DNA TGTGCCAGCAGCTCGACAGGGGTTTCAGGAAACACCATATATTTT.

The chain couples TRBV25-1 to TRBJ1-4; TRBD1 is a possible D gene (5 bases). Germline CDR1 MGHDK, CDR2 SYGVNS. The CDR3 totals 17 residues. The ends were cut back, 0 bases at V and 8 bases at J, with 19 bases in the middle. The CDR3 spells CASSEYGAGRAYEKLFF. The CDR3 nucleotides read TGTGCCAGCAGTGAATATGGGGCAGGGAGGGCGTACGAAAAACTGTTTTTT.

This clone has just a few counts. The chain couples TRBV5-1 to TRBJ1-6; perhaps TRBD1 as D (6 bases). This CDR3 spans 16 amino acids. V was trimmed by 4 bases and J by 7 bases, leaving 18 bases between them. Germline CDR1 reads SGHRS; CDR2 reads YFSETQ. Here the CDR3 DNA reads TGCGCCAGCAGCCCCCACCCCGGACAGACGAATTCACCCCTCCACTTT. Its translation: CASSPHPGQTNSPLHF.

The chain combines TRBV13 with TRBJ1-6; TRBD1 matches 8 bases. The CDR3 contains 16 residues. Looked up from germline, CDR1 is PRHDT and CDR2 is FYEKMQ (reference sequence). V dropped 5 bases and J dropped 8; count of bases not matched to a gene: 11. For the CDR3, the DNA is TGTGCCAGCAGCCTCCCGGGAGACAGGGGTGATTCACCCCTCCACTTT. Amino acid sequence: CASSLPGDRGDSPLHF.